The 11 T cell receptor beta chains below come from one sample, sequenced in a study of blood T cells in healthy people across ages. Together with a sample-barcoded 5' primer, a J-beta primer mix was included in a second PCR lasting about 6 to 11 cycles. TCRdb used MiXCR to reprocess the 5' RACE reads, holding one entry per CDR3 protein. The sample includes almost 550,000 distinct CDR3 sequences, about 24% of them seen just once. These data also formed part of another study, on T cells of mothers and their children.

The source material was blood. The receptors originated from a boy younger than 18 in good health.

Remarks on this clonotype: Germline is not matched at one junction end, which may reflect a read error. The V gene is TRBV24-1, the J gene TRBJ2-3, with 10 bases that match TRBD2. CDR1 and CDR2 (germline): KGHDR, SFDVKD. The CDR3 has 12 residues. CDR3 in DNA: TGTGCCACCAGTGAAACCGGGACTAGCGCCCAATTT. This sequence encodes CATSETGTSAQF.

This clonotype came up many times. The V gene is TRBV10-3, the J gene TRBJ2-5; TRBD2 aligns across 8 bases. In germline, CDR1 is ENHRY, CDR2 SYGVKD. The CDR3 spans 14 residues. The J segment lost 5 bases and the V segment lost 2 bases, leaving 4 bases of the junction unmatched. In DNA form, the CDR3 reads TGTGCCATCAGTGAGAGCGGACTAGCCGAGACCCAGTACTTC. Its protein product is CAISESGLAETQYF.

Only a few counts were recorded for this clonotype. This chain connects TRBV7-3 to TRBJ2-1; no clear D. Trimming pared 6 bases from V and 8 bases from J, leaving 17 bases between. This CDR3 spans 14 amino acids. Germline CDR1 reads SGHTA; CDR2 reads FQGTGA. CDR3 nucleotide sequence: TGTGCCAGCAGTTCGTTTGGCTATTTGGATGAGCAGTTCTTC. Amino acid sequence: CASSSFGYLDEQFF. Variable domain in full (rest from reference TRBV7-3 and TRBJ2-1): GAGVSQTPSNKVTEKGKYVELRCDPISGHTALYWYRQSLGQGPEFLIYFQGTGAADDSGLPNDRFFAVRPEGSVSTLKIQRTERGDSAVYLCASSSFGYLDEQFFGPGTRLTVL.

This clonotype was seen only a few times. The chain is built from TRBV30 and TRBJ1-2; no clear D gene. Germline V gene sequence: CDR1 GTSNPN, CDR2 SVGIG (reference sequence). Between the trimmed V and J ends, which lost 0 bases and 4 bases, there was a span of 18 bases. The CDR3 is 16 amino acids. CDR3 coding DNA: TGTGCCTGGAGTGTACTTAGCGCGGTTGGCGGCTATGGCTACACCTTC. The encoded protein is CAWSVLSAVGGYGYTF.

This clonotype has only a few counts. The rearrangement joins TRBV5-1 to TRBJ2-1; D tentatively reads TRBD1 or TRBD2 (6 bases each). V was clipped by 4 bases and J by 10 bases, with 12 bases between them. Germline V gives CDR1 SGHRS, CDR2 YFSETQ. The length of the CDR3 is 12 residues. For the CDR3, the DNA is TGCGCCAGCAGCCCAAACGGGGGCGAGCAGTTCTTC. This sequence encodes CASSPNGGEQFF. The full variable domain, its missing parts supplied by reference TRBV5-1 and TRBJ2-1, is KAGVTQTPRYLIKTRGQQVTLSCSPISGHRSVSWYQQTPGQGLQFLFEYFSETQRNKGNFPGRFSGRQFSNSRSEMNVSTLELGDSALYLCASSPNGGEQFFGPGTRLTVL.

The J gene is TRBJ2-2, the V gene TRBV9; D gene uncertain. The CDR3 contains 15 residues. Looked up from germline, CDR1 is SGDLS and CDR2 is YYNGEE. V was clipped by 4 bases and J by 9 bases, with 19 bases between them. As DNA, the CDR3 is TGTGCCAGCAGCTACTCGACGGATTGGGATAGGGAGCTGTTTTTT. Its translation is CASSYSTDWDRELFF.

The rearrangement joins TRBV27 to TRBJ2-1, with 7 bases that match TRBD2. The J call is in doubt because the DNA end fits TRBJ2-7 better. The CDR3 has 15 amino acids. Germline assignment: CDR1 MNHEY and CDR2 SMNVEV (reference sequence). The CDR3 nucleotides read TGTGCCAGCAGCAAACTAGCGAAGAACTCCTACGAGCAGTACTTC. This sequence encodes CASSKLAKNSYEQYF.

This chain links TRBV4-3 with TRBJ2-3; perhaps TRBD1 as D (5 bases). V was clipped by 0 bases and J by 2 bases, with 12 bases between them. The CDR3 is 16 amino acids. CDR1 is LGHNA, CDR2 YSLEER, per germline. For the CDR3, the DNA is TGCGCCAGCAGCCAAGATGGGGCAGGGATCACAGATACGCAGTATTTT. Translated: CASSQDGAGITDTQYF.

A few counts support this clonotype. The CDR3 sequence is CASSAVGLEQYF. CDR3 nucleotide sequence: TGTGCCAGCAGCGCCGTGGGCCTCGAGCAGTACTTC. This rearrangement joins TRBV7-9 to TRBJ2-7; the D is unclear. The V and J ends lost 5 bases and 6 bases respectively, with 11 bases between them. The CDR3 is 12 amino acids. CDR1 and CDR2 from the germline V gene are SEHNR and FQNEAQ (reference sequence).

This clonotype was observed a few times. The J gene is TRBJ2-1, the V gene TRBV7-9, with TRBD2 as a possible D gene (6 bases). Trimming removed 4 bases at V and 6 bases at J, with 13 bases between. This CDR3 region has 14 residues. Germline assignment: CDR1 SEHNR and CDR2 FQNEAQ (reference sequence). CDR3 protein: CASSSQVGGNEQFF. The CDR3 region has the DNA TGTGCCAGCAGCTCTCAAGTGGGGGGCAATGAGCAGTTCTTC.

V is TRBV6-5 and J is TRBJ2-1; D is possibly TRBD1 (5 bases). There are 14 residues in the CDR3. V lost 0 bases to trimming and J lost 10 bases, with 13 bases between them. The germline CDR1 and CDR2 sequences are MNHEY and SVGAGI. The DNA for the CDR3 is TGTGCCAGCAGTTACTCGTCCCAGGGCGGCGAGCAGTTCTTC. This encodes CASSYSSQGGEQFF.